This T cell receptor beta chain was identified during a study of cytomegalovirus exposure and HLA in healthy donors. Regarding the study as a whole: In a later analysis, an Asian-associated ancestry cluster reportedly showed fewer N-insertions than the roughly 710-donor mean.

The V and J ends lost 5 bases and 0 bases respectively, with 13 bases between them. The CDR3 is 15 residues long. From germline, CDR1 is LNHDA and CDR2 SQIVND (reference sequence). With 60 Vbeta and 13 Jbeta primers, the PCR was carried out. The repertoire was sequenced with immunoSEQ multiplex PCR; TCRdb's copy has only in-frame clones and lacks some. The table has some 110,000 clones, over 60% seen once. A remark on this clone: The target antigen is unknown.

Material for sequencing was PBMCs. The source of this sequence is a woman under 30 in good health and CMV-seropositive. The rearrangement uses TRBV19 and TRBJ1-2; D is perhaps TRBD1 (6 bases). CDR3: CASSSDGTTNYGYTF. The CDR3, as DNA: TGTGCCAGTAGTTCGGACGGGACAACTAACTATGGCTACACCTTC.